These 15 T cell receptor beta chains share one sample of origin, sequenced in a study of blood T cell repertoires in COVID-19. The data were produced by immunoSEQ multiplex PCR, yet TCRdb's version contains in-frame clones alone and is incomplete. This table has over 150,000 clones, 80% to 90% appearing once. Sequencing was carried out using peripheral blood. The receptors derive from a man aged 45-60 years with active or convalescent COVID-19.

V gene TRBV4-1 combines with J gene TRBJ2-1; no definite D call. Germline V gives CDR1 MGHRA, CDR2 YSYEKL. The CDR3 spans 18 residues. The V gene lost 0 bases and the J gene lost 0 bases, with 15 bases spanning the gap. CDR3 bases: TGCGCCAGCAGCCAAGATTATCGAGTCGCCCCCTCCTACAATGAGCAGTTCTTC. Residues: CASSQDYRVAPSYNEQFF.

The V call is TRBV5-6, the J call TRBJ2-7, with no clear D. The length of the CDR3 is 14 residues. Germline loops: CDR1 SGHDT, CDR2 YYEEEE. The V and J ends lost 4 bases and 1 base respectively, with 12 bases between them. CDR3 bases: TGTGCCAGCAGCCTAACCCGAGGTTCCTACGAGCAGTACTTC. Protein: CASSLTRGSYEQYF.

This chain uses TRBV9 with TRBJ1-4; possible D gene TRBD1, 6 bases. V was cut by 3 bases and J by 7 bases, with 16 bases left in between. There are 15 residues in the CDR3. The V gene's germline CDR1 is SGDLS and CDR2 YYNGEE. The chain's CDR3 is CASSGNRVRGEKLFF. The CDR3 DNA follows: TGTGCCAGCAGCGGTAACAGGGTCAGGGGTGAAAAACTGTTTTTT.

This clone was seen more than once but under ten times. The chain combines TRBV5-1 with TRBJ2-2, with D possibly being TRBD1 (6 bases). V lost 4 bases and J lost 5, with 15 bases in between. The CDR3 has 15 amino acids. Germline-derived CDR1 and CDR2 are SGHRS and YFSETQ. The CDR3 spells CASSPFLGGTGELFF. CDR3 nucleotide sequence: TGCGCCAGCAGCCCGTTTTTAGGGGGAACCGGGGAGCTGTTTTTT.

This clone was seen only a few times. This sample also contains other DNA sequences that code for the same CDR3. This rearrangement joins TRBV18 to TRBJ1-2, with a tentative D call TRBD1 (5 bases). The germline V gene encodes CDR1 KGHSH and CDR2 LQKENI. V dropped 2 bases and J dropped 1 base, with 5 bases sitting between them. This CDR3 has 13 residues. As DNA, the CDR3 is TGTGCCAGCTCACCAGACAGTAACTATGGCTACACCTTC. Translating it yields CASSPDSNYGYTF.

V gene TRBV6-5 combines with J gene TRBJ2-7; 9 bases match TRBD1. The CDR3 extends over 13 amino acids. Per the germline V gene, CDR1 is MNHEY and CDR2 is SVGAGI. Trimming removed 8 bases from V and 4 bases from J; junction bases left unmatched: 6. The CDR3 protein is CASGTGRLYEQYF. CDR3 bases: TGTGCCAGCGGGACAGGGAGGCTTTACGAGCAGTACTTC.

The rearrangement links TRBV29-1 to TRBJ2-7; a weak D match, TRBD2 (6 bases). Germline V CDR1 and CDR2: SQVTM, ANQGSEA. Deletions cut 7 bases from V and 6 bases from J, with 19 bases between. The CDR3 is 13 residues long. CDR3 DNA sequence: TGCAGCGCAAAGAAGGGAGGCGACATCGAGCAGTACTTC. Translation: CSAKKGGDIEQYF.

The sample holds a few counts of this clone. This chain connects TRBV5-1 to TRBJ2-2, with D hard to call. CDR1 SGHRS and CDR2 YFSETQ come from the germline V gene. This CDR3 contains 15 residues. V shed 5 bases and J shed 3 bases, with 14 bases lying between them. The DNA of the CDR3 is TGCGCCAGCAGTCCCCGCCTAGGTGACACCGGGGAGCTGTTTTTT. Its translation is CASSPRLGDTGELFF.

The chain carries TRBV7-2 and TRBJ1-3; the D gene is possibly TRBD1 (6 bases). The V gene lost 6 bases and the J gene lost 0 bases, with 9 bases spanning the gap. CDR1 and CDR2 (germline): SGHTA, FQGNSA. The CDR3 consists of 14 residues. The CDR3 region has the DNA TGTGCCAGCAGGGACAGCCACTCTGGAAACACCATATATTTT. This gives the protein CASRDSHSGNTIYF.

This clone appeared a single time. V is TRBV19 and J is TRBJ1-3, with TRBD1 as a possible D gene (6 bases). Germline assignment: CDR1 LNHDA and CDR2 SQIVND (reference sequence). The CDR3 contains 14 residues. V was cut by 5 bases and J by 0 bases, with 8 bases left in between. The CDR3: CASSADSSGNTIYF. CDR3 nucleotides: TGTGCCAGTAGTGCGGACAGCTCTGGAAACACCATATATTTT.

The chain uses TRBV4-3 and TRBJ2-5, with 8 bases that match TRBD1. In germline, CDR1 is LGHNA, CDR2 YSLEER. V dropped 3 bases and J dropped 3; count of bases not matched to a gene: 6. This CDR3 has 15 residues. CDR3 DNA sequence: TGCGCCAGCAGCCAGGAGGGACAGGTGAAAGAGACCCAGTACTTC. Protein product: CASSQEGQVKETQYF.

This sequence joins TRBV2 and TRBJ1-5; 7 positions agree with TRBD1. CDR1 is SNHLY, CDR2 FYNNEI, per germline. The CDR3 consists of 13 residues. V dropped 7 bases and J dropped 4; count of bases not matched to a gene: 4. The CDR3 coding sequence is TGTGCCAGCAACAGACAGGGAAATCAGCCCCAGCATTTT. This sequence encodes CASNRQGNQPQHF.

This rearrangement joins TRBV6-5 to TRBJ1-1; 7 bases match TRBD1. Trimming cost V 6 bases and J 4 bases; bases outside gene matches: 8. CDR3 length equals 14 residues. Germline CDR1 reads MNHEY; CDR2 reads SVGAGI. The CDR3 protein is CASRYRGVFTEAFF. Written as DNA, the CDR3 is TGTGCCAGCAGGTACAGGGGCGTGTTCACTGAAGCTTTCTTT.

The rearrangement uses TRBV15 and TRBJ2-7; TRBD1 matches at 7 bases. Unmatched junction bases numbered 2, after V lost 0 bases and J lost 3 bases. The CDR3 totals 14 residues. Germline assignment: CDR1 LNHNV and CDR2 YYDKDF (reference sequence). Here the CDR3 DNA reads TGTGCCACCAGCAGAGAGGGACAGAACTACGAGCAGTACTTC. Translation gives CATSREGQNYEQYF.

The chain recombines TRBV18 with TRBJ2-3, with TRBD2 matching 8 bases. Germline CDR1 is KGHSH and CDR2 is LQKENI. The V gene end was trimmed by 5 bases and the J gene end by 5 bases; junction bases not matched to a gene: 6. The CDR3 contains 14 residues. Written as DNA, the CDR3 is TGTGCCAGCTCATTGCGACTAGCGCTAGATACGCAGTATTTT. It specifies CASSLRLALDTQYF.